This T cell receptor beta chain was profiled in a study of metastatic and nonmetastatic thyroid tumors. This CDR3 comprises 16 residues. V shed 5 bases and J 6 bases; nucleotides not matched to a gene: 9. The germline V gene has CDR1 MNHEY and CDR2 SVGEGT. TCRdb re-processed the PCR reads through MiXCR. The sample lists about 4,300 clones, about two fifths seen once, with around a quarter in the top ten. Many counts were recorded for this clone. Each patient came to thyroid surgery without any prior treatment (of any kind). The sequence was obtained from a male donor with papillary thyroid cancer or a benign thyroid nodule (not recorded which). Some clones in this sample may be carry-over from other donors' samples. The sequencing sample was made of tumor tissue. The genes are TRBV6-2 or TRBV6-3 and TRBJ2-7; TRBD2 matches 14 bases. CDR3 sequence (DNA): TGTGCCAGCAGTGTGGGACTAGCGGGGGCCCTTGTCGAGCAGTACTTC. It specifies CASSVGLAGALVEQYF.